The present T cell receptor (beta chain) was sequenced within a study of cytomegalovirus exposure and HLA in healthy donors. PCR used 60 Vbeta primers and 13 Jbeta primers. Assay: immunoSEQ multiplex PCR; the TCRdb copy retains only in-frame clones and omits some. The table has about 86,000 clones, 60% to 80% seen once. Germline CDR1 is GTSNPN and CDR2 is SVGIG (reference sequence). CDR3 length equals 16 residues. V lost 0 bases and J 4 bases, leaving 16 bases between the germline ends. Source material: PBMCs. V is TRBV30 and J is TRBJ1-5, with D possibly matching TRBD1 (6 bases). The receptor was derived from a man in his 60s in good health and CMV-seronegative. This CDR3 is CAWSVGGGVANQPQHF. In nucleotides, the CDR3 is TGTGCCTGGAGTGTTGGAGGGGGGGTTGCAAATCAGCCCCAGCATTTT. Full variable domain (remainder filled in from reference TRBV30 and TRBJ1-5): SQTIHQWPATLVQPVGSPLSLECTVEGTSNPNLYWYRQAAGRGLQLLFYSVGIGQISSEVPQNLSASRPQDRQFILSSKKLLLSDSGFYLCAWSVGGGVANQPQHFGDGTRLSIL.